The clone carrying this T cell receptor (beta chain) was seen a handful of times. This entry belongs to a study of CD8+ T cells in alopecia areata. This sample's treatment: oral pan-JAK inhibitor, 5-10 mg twice daily. CDR3 length equals 15 residues. Germline-derived CDR1 and CDR2 are SGHNT and YYREEE (reference sequence). Trimming at V came to 4 bases and at J to 4 bases, leaving 9 bases not matched to a gene. cDNA prepared by RNA extraction and subsequent reverse transcription served as the template for sequencing. Measured with immunoSEQ multiplex PCR; TCRdb has only the in-frame clones, and not every one. The table includes roughly 180,000 clones, more than 55% detected once.

The genes are TRBV5-4 and TRBJ2-5; TRBD1 aligns across 8 bases. The sequencing here drew on CD4+ T cells sorted from blood, taken at week 4, from a patient treated with tofacitinib. This TCR came from a human donor with alopecia areata. The CDR3 loop reads CASSLPRTGIETQYF. The CDR3 region has the DNA TGTGCCAGCAGCCTCCCTAGGACAGGGATAGAGACCCAGTACTTC. The whole variable domain, filled in from reference TRBV5-4 and TRBJ2-5, reads ETGVTQSPTHLIKTRGQQVTLRCSSQSGHNTVSWYQQALGQGPQFIFQYYREEENGRGNFPPRFSGLQFPNYSSELNVNALELDDSALYLCASSLPRTGIETQYFGPGTRLLVL.